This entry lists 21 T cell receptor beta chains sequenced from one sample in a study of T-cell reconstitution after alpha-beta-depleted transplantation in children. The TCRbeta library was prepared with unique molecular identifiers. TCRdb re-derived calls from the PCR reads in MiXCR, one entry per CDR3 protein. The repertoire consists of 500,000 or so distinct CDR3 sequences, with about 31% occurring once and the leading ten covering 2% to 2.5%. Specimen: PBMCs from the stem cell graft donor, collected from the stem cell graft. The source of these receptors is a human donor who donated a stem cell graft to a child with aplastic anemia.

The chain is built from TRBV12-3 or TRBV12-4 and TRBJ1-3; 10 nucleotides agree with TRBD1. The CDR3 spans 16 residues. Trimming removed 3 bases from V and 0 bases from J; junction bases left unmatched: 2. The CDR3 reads CASSFGTGVSGNTIYF. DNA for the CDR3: TGTGCCAGCAGTTTCGGGACAGGGGTCTCTGGAAACACCATATATTTT.

CDR3 bases: TGTGCCAGCAGTTACTCACCGTCTAGCTCTCCGGAGACCCAGTACTTC. As protein: CASSYSPSSSPETQYF. This sequence joins TRBV6-5 and TRBJ2-5; tentatively, D is TRBD2 (5 bases). CDR1 and CDR2 from the germline V gene are MNHEY and SVGAGI. V lost 0 bases, J lost 5 bases, and 16 bases lay in between. CDR3 length: 16 amino acids.

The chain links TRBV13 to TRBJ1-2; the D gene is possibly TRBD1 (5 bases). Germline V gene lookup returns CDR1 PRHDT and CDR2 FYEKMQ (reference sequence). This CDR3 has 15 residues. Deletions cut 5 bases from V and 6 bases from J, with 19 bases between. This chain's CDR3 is CASSTTKTVGNGYTF. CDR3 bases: TGTGCCAGCAGCACAACGAAGACAGTAGGAAATGGCTACACCTTC.

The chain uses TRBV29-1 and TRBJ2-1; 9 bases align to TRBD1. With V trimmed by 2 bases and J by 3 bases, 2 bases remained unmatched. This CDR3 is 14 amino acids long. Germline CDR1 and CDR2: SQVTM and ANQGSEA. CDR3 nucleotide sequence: TGCAGCGTTGAAACGGGACAGGGCTACAATGAGCAGTTCTTC. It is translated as CSVETGQGYNEQFF.

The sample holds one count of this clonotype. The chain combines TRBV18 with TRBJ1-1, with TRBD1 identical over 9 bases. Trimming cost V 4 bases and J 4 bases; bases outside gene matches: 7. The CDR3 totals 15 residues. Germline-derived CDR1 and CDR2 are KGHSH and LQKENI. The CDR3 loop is CASSRETGGSTEAFF. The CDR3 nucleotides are TGTGCCAGCTCACGTGAGACAGGGGGGAGCACTGAAGCTTTCTTT.

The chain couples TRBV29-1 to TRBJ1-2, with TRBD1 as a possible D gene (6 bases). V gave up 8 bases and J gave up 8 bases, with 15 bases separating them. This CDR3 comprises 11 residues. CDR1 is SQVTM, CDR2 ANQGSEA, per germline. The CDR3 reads CSTLTGTGYTF. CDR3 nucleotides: TGCAGCACCTTGACGGGGACAGGCTACACCTTC.

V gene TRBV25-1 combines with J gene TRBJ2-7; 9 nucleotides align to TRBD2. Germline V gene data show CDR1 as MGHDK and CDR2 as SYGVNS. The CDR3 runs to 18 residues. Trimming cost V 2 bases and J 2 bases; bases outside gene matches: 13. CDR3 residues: CASSERPSAGGRAYEQYF. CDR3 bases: TGTGCCAGCAGTGAACGCCCGAGCGCTGGCGGGAGGGCCTACGAGCAGTACTTC.

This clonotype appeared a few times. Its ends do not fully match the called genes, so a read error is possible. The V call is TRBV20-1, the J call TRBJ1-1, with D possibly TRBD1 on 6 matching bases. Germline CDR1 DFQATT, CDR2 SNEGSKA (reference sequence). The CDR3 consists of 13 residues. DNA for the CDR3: TGCAGTGCCAGAGGGACATCGAACACTGAAGCTTTCTTT. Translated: CSARGTSNTEAFF.

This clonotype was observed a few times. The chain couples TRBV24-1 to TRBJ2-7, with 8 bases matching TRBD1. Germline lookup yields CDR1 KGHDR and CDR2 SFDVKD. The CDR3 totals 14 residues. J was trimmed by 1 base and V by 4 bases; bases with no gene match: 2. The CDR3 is CATSDRGQSYEQYF. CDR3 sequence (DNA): TGTGCCACCAGTGACAGGGGGCAATCCTACGAGCAGTACTTC.

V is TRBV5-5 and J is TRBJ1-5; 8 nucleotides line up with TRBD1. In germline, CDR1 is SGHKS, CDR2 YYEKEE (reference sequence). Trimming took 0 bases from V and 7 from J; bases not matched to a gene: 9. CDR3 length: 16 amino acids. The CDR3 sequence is CASSLDPDRARQPQHF. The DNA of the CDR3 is TGTGCCAGCAGCTTGGACCCGGACAGGGCGCGCCAGCCCCAGCATTTT.

The CDR3 here is CASGTGTDTQYF. The CDR3 bases are TGTGCCAGCGGGACGGGCACAGATACGCAGTATTTT. This chain connects TRBV6-2 or TRBV6-3 to TRBJ2-3; D tentatively reads TRBD1 or TRBD2 (5 bases each). Germline V lookup: CDR1 MNHEY, CDR2 SVGEGT. There are 12 residues in the CDR3. V was trimmed by 8 bases and J by 1 base, leaving 7 bases between them.

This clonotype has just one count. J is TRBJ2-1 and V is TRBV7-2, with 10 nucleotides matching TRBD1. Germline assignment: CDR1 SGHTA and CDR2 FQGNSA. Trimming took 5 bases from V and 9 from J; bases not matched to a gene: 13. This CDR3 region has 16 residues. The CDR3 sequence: CASSPVRTGGHSEQFF. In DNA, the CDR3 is TGTGCCAGCAGCCCAGTCCGGACAGGGGGTCACAGTGAGCAGTTCTTC.

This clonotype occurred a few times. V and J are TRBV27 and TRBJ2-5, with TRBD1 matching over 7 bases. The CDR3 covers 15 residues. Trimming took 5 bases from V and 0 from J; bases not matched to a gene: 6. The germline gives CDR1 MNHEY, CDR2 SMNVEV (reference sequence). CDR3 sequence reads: CASSVIQGYQETQYF. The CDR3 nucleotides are TGTGCCAGCAGTGTCATACAGGGGTACCAAGAGACCCAGTACTTC.

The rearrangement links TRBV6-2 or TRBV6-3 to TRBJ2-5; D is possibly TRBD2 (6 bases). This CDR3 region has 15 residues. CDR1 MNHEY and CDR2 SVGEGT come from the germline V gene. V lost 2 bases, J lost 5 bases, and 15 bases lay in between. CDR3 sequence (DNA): TGTGCCAGCAGTTACGGGGGAGGAGGTAGGGAGACCCAGTACTTC. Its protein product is CASSYGGGGRETQYF.

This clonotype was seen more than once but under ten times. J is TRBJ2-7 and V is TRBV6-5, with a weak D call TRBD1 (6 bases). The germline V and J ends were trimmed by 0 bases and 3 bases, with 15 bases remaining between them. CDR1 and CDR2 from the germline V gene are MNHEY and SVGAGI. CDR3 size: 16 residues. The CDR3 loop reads CASSYSKAGANYEQYF. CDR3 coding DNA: TGTGCCAGCAGTTACTCGAAGGCAGGGGCGAACTACGAGCAGTACTTC.

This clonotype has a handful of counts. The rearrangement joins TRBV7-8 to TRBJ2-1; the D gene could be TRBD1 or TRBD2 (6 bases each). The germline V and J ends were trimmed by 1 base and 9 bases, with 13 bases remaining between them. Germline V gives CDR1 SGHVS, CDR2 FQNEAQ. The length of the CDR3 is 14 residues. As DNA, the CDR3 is TGTGCCAGCAGCTTAGAACCGGGGGCAGGTGAGCAGTTCTTC. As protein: CASSLEPGAGEQFF.

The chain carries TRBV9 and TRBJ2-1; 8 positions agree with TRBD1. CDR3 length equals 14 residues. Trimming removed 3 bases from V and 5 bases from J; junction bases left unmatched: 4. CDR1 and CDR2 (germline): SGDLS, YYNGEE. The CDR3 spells CASSETGDDNEQFF. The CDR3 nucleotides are TGTGCCAGCAGCGAGACAGGGGACGACAATGAGCAGTTCTTC.

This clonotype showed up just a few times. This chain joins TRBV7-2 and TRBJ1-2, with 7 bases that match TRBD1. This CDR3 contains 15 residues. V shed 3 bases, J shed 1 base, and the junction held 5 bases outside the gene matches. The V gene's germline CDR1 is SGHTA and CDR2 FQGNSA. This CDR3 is CASSFGTESNYGYTF. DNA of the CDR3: TGTGCCAGCAGCTTCGGGACAGAGAGTAACTATGGCTACACCTTC.

The CDR3 loop is CASSLFQGAGTGELFF. The CDR3 region has the DNA TGTGCCAGCAGCTTATTTCAGGGGGCGGGCACCGGGGAGCTGTTTTTT. This chain connects TRBV7-8 to TRBJ2-2; TRBD1 matches at 8 bases. CDR1 and CDR2 (germline): SGHVS, FQNEAQ. The CDR3 length is 16 residues. Unmatched junction bases numbered 6, after V lost 2 bases and J lost 4 bases.

The CDR3 nucleotides read TGTGCCAGCAGTCTCAGCCACGGACAGGGGGCGTACGAGCAGTACTTC. This sequence encodes CASSLSHGQGAYEQYF. V usage is TRBV6-1 and J usage is TRBJ2-7; 11 nucleotides line up with TRBD1. The CDR3 is made up of 16 amino acids. CDR1 and CDR2 from the germline V gene are MNHNS and SASEGT. Losses at the gene ends were 5 bases for V and 4 bases for J; bases not matched to a gene: 10.

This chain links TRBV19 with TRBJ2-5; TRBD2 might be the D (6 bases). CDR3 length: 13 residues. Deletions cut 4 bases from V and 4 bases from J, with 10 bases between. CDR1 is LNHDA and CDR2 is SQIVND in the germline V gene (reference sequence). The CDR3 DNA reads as TGTGCCAGTAGTAGTGCGGGGCCAGAGACCCAGTACTTC. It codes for CASSSAGPETQYF.